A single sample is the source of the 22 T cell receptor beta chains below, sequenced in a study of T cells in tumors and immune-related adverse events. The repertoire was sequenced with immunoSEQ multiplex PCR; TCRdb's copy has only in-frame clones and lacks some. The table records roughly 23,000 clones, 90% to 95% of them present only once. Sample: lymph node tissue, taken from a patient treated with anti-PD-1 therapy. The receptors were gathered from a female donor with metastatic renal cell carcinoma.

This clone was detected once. Here the CDR3 reads CASSPEMIDWASREQYF. In DNA, the CDR3 is TGTGCCAGCTCACCAGAGATGATAGACTGGGCCTCCCGCGAGCAGTACTTC. V is TRBV18 and J is TRBJ2-7; no clear D. V shed 2 bases and J shed 6 bases, with 23 bases lying between them. CDR1 and CDR2 from the germline V gene are KGHSH and LQKENI. The CDR3 covers 17 residues.

The DNA for the CDR3 is TGTGCCAGCAGGAGTAGTCTGGTCTACGAGCAGTACTTC. Translated: CASRSSLVYEQYF. The chain is built from TRBV28 and TRBJ2-7; D call uncertain. Trimming stripped 6 bases from V and 3 bases from J, with 12 bases between. The CDR3 length is 13 residues. Germline loops: CDR1 MDHEN, CDR2 SYDVKM.

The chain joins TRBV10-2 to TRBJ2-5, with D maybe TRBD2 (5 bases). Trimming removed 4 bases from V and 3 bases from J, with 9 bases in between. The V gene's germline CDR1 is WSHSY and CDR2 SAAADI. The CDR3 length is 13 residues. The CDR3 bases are TGCGCCAGCAGTGGCAGAGGGAAAGAGACCCAGTACTTC. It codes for CASSGRGKETQYF.

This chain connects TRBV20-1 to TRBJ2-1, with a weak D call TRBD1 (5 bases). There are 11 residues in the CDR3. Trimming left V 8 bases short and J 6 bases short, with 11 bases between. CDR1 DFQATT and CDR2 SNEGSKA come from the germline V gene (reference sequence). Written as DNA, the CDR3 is TGCAGTCTCGGTAGGGGCAATGAGCAGTTCTTC. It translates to CSLGRGNEQFF.

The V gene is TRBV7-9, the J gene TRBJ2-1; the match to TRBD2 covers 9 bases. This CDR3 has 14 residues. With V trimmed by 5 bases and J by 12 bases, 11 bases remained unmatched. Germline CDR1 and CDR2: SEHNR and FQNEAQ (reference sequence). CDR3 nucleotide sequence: TGTGCCAGCAGCCCCGGACTAGCGATGGATGGGCAGTTCTTC. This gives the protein CASSPGLAMDGQFF. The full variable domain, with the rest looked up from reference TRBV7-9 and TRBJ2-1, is DTGVSQNPRHKITKRGQNVTFRCDPISEHNRLYWYRQTLGQGPEFLTYFQNEAQLEKSRLLSDRFSAERPKGSFSTLEIQRTEQGDSAMYLCASSPGLAMDGQFFGPGTRLTVL.

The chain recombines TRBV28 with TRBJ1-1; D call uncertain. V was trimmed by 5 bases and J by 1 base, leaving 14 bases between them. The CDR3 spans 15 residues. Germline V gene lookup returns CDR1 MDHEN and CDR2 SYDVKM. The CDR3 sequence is CASSRPYGRNTEAFF. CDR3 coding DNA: TGTGCCAGCAGTAGACCATATGGGAGGAACACTGAAGCTTTCTTT.

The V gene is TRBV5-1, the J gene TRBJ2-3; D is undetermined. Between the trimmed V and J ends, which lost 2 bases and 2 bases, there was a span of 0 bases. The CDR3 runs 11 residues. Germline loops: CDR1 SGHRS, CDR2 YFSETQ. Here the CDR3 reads CASSFTDTQYF. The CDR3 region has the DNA TGCGCCAGCAGCTTCACAGATACGCAGTATTTT.

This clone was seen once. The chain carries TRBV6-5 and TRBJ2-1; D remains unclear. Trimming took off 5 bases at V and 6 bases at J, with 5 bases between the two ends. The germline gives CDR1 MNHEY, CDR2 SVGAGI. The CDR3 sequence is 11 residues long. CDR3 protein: CASSGVNEQFF. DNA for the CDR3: TGTGCCAGCAGTGGGGTCAATGAGCAGTTCTTC.

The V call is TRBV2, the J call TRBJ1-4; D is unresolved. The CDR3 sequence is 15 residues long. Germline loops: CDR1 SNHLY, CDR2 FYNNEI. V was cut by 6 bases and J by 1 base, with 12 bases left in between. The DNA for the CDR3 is TGTGCCAGCAGGTGGAGCGGACTAACTAATGAAAAACTGTTTTTT. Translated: CASRWSGLTNEKLFF.

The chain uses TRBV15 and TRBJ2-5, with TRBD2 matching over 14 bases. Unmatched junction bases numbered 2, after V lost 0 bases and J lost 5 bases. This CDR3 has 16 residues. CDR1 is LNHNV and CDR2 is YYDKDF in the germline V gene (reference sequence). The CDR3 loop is CATSREGTSGSETQYF. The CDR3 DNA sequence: TGTGCCACCAGCAGAGAGGGGACTAGCGGGAGCGAGACCCAGTACTTC.

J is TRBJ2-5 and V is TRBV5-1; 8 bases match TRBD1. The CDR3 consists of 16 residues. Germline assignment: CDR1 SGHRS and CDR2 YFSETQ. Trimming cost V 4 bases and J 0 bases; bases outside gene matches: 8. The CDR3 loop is CASSGGTGGYQETQYF. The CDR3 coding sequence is TGCGCCAGCAGCGGCGGGACAGGTGGATACCAAGAGACCCAGTACTTC.

The CDR3 here is CASRAPTGGGTEAFF. CDR3 DNA: TGTGCCAGCAGGGCCCCCACAGGGGGCGGCACTGAAGCTTTCTTT. The chain recombines TRBV27 with TRBJ1-1; 9 positions match TRBD1. Germline lookup yields CDR1 MNHEY and CDR2 SMNVEV (reference sequence). This CDR3 is built from 15 residues. The junction had 9 bases not matched to a gene; V was cut back by 6 bases and J by 4 bases.

This CDR3 reads CASSNRDENTGELFF. The DNA for the CDR3 is TGTGCCAGCAGCAACAGGGATGAAAACACCGGGGAGCTGTTTTTT. The rearrangement joins TRBV11-2 to TRBJ2-2; a possible D gene is TRBD1 (6 bases). The germline CDR1 and CDR2 sequences are SGHAT and FQNNGV. The germline V and J ends were trimmed by 5 bases and 2 bases, with 12 bases remaining between them. The CDR3 totals 15 residues.

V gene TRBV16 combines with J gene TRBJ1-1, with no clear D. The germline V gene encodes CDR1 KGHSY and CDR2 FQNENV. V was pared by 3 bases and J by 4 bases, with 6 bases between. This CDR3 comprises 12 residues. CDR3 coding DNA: TGTGCCAGCAGCCAGGGCGGCACTGAAGCTTTCTTT. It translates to CASSQGGTEAFF.

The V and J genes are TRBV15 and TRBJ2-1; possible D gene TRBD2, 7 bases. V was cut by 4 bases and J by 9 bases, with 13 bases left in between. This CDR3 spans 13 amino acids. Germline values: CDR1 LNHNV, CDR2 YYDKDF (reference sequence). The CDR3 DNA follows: TGTGCCACCAGCAAGGGGGGGGCCACTGAGCAGTTCTTC. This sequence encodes CATSKGGATEQFF.

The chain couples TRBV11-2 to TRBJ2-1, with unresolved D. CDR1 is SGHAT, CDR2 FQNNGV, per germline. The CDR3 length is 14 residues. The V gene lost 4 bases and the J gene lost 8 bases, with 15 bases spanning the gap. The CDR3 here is CASSSTRDQYEQFF. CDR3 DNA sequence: TGTGCCAGCAGCTCAACGCGAGACCAATATGAGCAGTTCTTC.

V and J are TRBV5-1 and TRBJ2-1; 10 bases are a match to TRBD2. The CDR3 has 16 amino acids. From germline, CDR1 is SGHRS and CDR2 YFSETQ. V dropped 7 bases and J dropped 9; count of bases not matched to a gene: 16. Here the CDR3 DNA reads TGCGCCAGCTTCCCCCGAGAAGCTAGCGGGAGTGCTGAGCAGTTCTTC. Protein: CASFPREASGSAEQFF.

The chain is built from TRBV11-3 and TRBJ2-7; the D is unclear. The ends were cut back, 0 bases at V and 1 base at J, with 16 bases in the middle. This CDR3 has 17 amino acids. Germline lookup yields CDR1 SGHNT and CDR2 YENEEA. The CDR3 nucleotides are TGTGCCAGCAGCTTAGAGGAACGTTGGGATTTATCCTACGAGCAGTACTTC. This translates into CASSLEERWDLSYEQYF.

The CDR3: CASSSSRSFRETQYF. CDR3 sequence (DNA): TGTGCCAGCAGTTCCTCTCGTTCCTTCCGAGAGACCCAGTACTTC. The chain employs TRBV27 and TRBJ2-5; D is unclear. The CDR3 has 15 amino acids. V was shortened by 4 bases and J by 4 bases, with 16 bases between the two germline ends. The germline gives CDR1 MNHEY, CDR2 SMNVEV (reference sequence).

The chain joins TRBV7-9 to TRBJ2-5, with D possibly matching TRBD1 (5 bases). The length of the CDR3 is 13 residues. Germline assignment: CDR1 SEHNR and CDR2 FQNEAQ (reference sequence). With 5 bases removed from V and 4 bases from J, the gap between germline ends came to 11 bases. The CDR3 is CASSPRTLETQYF. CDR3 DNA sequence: TGTGCCAGCAGCCCACGGACACTAGAGACCCAGTACTTC. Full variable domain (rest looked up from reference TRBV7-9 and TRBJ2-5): DTGVSQNPRHKITKRGQNVTFRCDPISEHNRLYWYRQTLGQGPEFLTYFQNEAQLEKSRLLSDRFSAERPKGSFSTLEIQRTEQGDSAMYLCASSPRTLETQYFGPGTRLLVL.

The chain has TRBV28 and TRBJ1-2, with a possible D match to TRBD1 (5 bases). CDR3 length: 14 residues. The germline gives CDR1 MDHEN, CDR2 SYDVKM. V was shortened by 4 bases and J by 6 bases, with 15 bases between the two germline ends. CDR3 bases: TGTGCCAGCAGTTCCTCAGGGTTCTTGAATGGCTACACCTTC. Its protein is CASSSSGFLNGYTF.

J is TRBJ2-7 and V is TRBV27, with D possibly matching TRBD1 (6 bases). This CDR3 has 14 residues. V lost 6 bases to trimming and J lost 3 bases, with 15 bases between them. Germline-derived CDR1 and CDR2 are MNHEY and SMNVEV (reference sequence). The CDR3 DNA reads TGTGCCAGCAGCACAGGGTCCTCCGACTACGAGCAGTACTTC. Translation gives CASSTGSSDYEQYF.